Shown below are 29 T cell receptor beta chains from a single sample sequenced in a study of CD8+ T cells in alopecia areata. Extraction and reverse transcription of RNA yielded cDNA as the sequencing template. Clones were sequenced by immunoSEQ multiplex PCR, and TCRdb holds only the in-frame ones, with some missing. Among about 180,000 clones listed, roughly 63% were seen once. As to treatment: oral pan-JAK inhibitor, 5-10 mg twice daily. Sequencing was performed on CD4+ T cells sorted from blood, taken between weeks 55 and 65, from a patient treated with tofacitinib. Source of these receptors: a human donor with alopecia areata.

The chain links TRBV29-1 to TRBJ2-7, with 12 positions matching TRBD1. Per the germline V gene, CDR1 is SQVTM and CDR2 is ANQGSEA. This CDR3 is built from 15 residues. V trimming: 2 bases; J trimming: 5 bases; junction bases outside the gene matches: 7. The CDR3 nucleotides read TGCAGCGTTGAACGCTCCGGGACAGGGGGCGACGAGCAGTACTTC. It encodes CSVERSGTGGDEQYF.

The rearrangement uses TRBV6-5 and TRBJ2-1; D is tentatively TRBD1 or TRBD2 (7 bases each). Germline V gene lookup returns CDR1 MNHEY and CDR2 SVGAGI. CDR3 size: 13 residues. V was cut by 6 bases and J by 9 bases, with 15 bases left in between. CDR3 nucleotides: TGTGCCAGCAGGGAGACAGGGAGGGGTGAGCAGTTCTTC. Its translation: CASRETGRGEQFF.

This clone was recorded a few times. The chain employs TRBV5-1 and TRBJ1-5; D unresolved. This CDR3 is built from 14 residues. The ends were cut back, 0 bases at V and 4 bases at J, with 8 bases in the middle. Germline-derived CDR1 and CDR2 are SGHRS and YFSETQ. The CDR3 here is CASSLGRKNQPQHF. CDR3 coding DNA: TGCGCCAGCAGCTTGGGACGGAAAAATCAGCCCCAGCATTTT.

This clone was detected a few times. The DNA of the CDR3 is TGTGCCAGCAGCTTAGATTACGCAGGGACCTATGGCTACACCTTC. Protein product: CASSLDYAGTYGYTF. The V call is TRBV7-2, the J call TRBJ1-2; a possible D gene is TRBD1 (5 bases). There are 15 residues in the CDR3. Germline-derived CDR1 and CDR2 are SGHTA and FQGNSA. Between the trimmed V and J ends, which lost 1 base and 4 bases, there was a span of 13 bases.

This chain joins TRBV30 and TRBJ2-5; D gene ambiguous. Looked up from germline, CDR1 is GTSNPN and CDR2 is SVGIG (reference sequence). The CDR3 has 13 residues. Trimming cost V 2 bases and J 2 bases, with 9 bases left between them. CDR3: CAWSRDGQETQYF. The CDR3 DNA reads as TGTGCCTGGAGTCGTGACGGTCAAGAGACCCAGTACTTC.

The chain has TRBV28 and TRBJ2-7, with D unresolved. Looked up from germline, CDR1 is MDHEN and CDR2 is SYDVKM. CDR3 length equals 11 residues. Trimming left V 2 bases short and J 5 bases short, with 4 bases between. The CDR3 bases are TGTGCCAGCAGTTTACGAGACGAGCAGTACTTC. It codes for CASSLRDEQYF.

The chain recombines TRBV19 with TRBJ2-7; D gene unclear. This CDR3 has 13 residues. V lost 5 bases and J lost 5, with 13 bases in between. Germline CDR1 is LNHDA and CDR2 is SQIVND (reference sequence). Written as DNA, the CDR3 is TGTGCCAGTAGTGTCGGCAGGAGTAACGAGCAGTACTTC. Its protein product is CASSVGRSNEQYF.

The rearrangement links TRBV5-1 to TRBJ2-7; 12 positions agree with TRBD2. V lost 3 bases and J lost 5; bases outside the gene matches: 3. The CDR3 has 14 amino acids. Germline V gene data show CDR1 as SGHRS and CDR2 as YFSETQ. The CDR3 nucleotides read TGCGCCAGCAGCTGGACTAGCGGGGAAAACGAGCAGTACTTC. Translated: CASSWTSGENEQYF.

CDR3: CASSSGPRGEQYF. The CDR3 DNA reads TGTGCCAGCAGTTCGGGACCTAGAGGCGAGCAGTACTTC. This rearrangement joins TRBV6-5 to TRBJ2-7; D possibly uses TRBD1 or TRBD2 (5 bases each). Trimming took off 4 bases at V and 6 bases at J, with 13 bases between the two ends. Per germline, CDR1 MNHEY and CDR2 SVGAGI. The CDR3 has 13 amino acids.

The gene calls are TRBV10-3 and TRBJ2-1, with 9 bases identical to TRBD2. The ends lost 8 bases at V and 7 bases at J; junction bases unmatched: 9. In germline, CDR1 is ENHRY, CDR2 SYGVKD. The CDR3 loop spans 14 amino acids. CDR3 sequence reads: CAIRPSGAQNEQFF. The CDR3 DNA is TGTGCCATCCGGCCTAGCGGGGCGCAAAATGAGCAGTTCTTC.

This sequence joins TRBV25-1 and TRBJ2-7; D possibly uses TRBD1 or TRBD2 (5 bases each). Trimming stripped 3 bases from V and 11 bases from J, with 11 bases between. CDR1 and CDR2 from the germline V gene are MGHDK and SYGVNS. CDR3 length equals 11 residues. Here the CDR3 DNA reads TGTGCCAGCAGTGAGGGGGAGAGAGAGTACTTC. Translation gives CASSEGEREYF.

The chain links TRBV14 to TRBJ2-3; TRBD1 matches 9 bases. The germline V gene encodes CDR1 SGHDN and CDR2 FVKESK. J gave up 4 bases and V 0 bases, and 11 bases lay outside the gene matches. The CDR3 contains 18 residues. The CDR3, as DNA: TGTGCCAGCAGCCAAGAGCGGGACAGGGCAAACAGCGCAGATACGCAGTATTTT. This translates into CASSQERDRANSADTQYF.

This chain joins TRBV10-3 and TRBJ2-3; maybe TRBD1 (6 bases). The CDR3 covers 16 residues. Germline V gene data show CDR1 as ENHRY and CDR2 as SYGVKD. V gave up 4 bases and J gave up 7 bases, with 21 bases separating them. CDR3 sequence reads: CAISGPSGTPTNTQYF. CDR3 coding DNA: TGTGCCATCAGTGGACCATCCGGGACACCGACCAATACGCAGTATTTT.

By frequency in the sample, this clone is medium-sized. The CDR3 DNA sequence: TGTGCCAGCAGTTCCAGATTTTTGAACATTCAGTACTTC. This translates into CASSSRFLNIQYF. V and J are TRBV6-5 and TRBJ2-4; D gene unclear. V lost 4 bases to trimming and J lost 7 bases, with 11 bases between them. CDR3 length equals 13 residues. Germline V gene data show CDR1 as MNHEY and CDR2 as SVGAGI.

This rearrangement joins TRBV29-1 to TRBJ2-3; no clear D. Between the trimmed V and J ends, which lost 0 bases and 5 bases, there was a span of 15 bases. Germline values: CDR1 SQVTM, CDR2 ANQGSEA. CDR3 size: 15 residues. The CDR3 reads CSVEEVQNPIDTQYF. The CDR3, as DNA: TGCAGCGTTGAAGAGGTGCAGAACCCGATAGATACGCAGTATTTT.

V is TRBV5-1 and J is TRBJ2-1, with 8 bases that match TRBD1. Germline V gene sequence: CDR1 SGHRS, CDR2 YFSETQ. This CDR3 comprises 15 residues. V trimming: 4 bases; J trimming: 5 bases; junction bases outside the gene matches: 8. The CDR3 coding sequence is TGCGCCAGCAGCGTTGGGACAGGAACCAACAATGAGCAGTTCTTC. The encoded protein is CASSVGTGTNNEQFF.

The V call is TRBV5-1, the J call TRBJ2-2; D is ambiguous. The V gene lost 1 base and the J gene lost 3 bases, with 10 bases spanning the gap. Germline CDR1 SGHRS, CDR2 YFSETQ. This CDR3 is built from 15 residues. The CDR3 DNA is TGCGCCAGCAGCTTGTCGCCGAAGGACACCGGGGAGCTGTTTTTT. Protein product: CASSLSPKDTGELFF.

The rearrangement joins TRBV30 to TRBJ1-5, with TRBD1 as a possible D gene (5 bases). This CDR3 contains 15 residues. The germline V gene encodes CDR1 GTSNPN and CDR2 SVGIG (reference sequence). Trimming shortened V by 0 bases and J by 4 bases, and 13 bases separated the two germline ends. Here the CDR3 reads CAWSVRAGGNQPQHF. The CDR3 DNA is TGTGCCTGGAGTGTTAGGGCCGGGGGAAATCAGCCCCAGCATTTT.

V gene TRBV4-1 combines with J gene TRBJ2-2; D could derive from TRBD1 or TRBD2 (5 bases each). V was trimmed by 1 base and J by 4 bases, leaving 10 bases between them. This CDR3 has 15 residues. Germline loops: CDR1 MGHRA, CDR2 YSYEKL. In DNA form, the CDR3 reads TGCGCCAGCAGCCAAGTCGGGGCGTCCACCGGGGAGCTGTTTTTT. Translated: CASSQVGASTGELFF.

Only a few counts were recorded for this clone. The rearrangement joins TRBV5-4 to TRBJ2-5; a possible D gene is TRBD1 (5 bases). Germline V gene lookup returns CDR1 SGHNT and CDR2 YYREEE (reference sequence). The CDR3 consists of 13 residues. Trimming left V 0 bases short and J 3 bases short, with 6 bases between. The CDR3 nucleotides read TGTGCCAGCAGCTTGGACAGGAAAGAGACCCAGTACTTC. This translates into CASSLDRKETQYF.

This rearrangement joins TRBV7-9 to TRBJ1-2; 8 nucleotides match TRBD1. Germline CDR1 and CDR2: SEHNR and FQNEAQ (reference sequence). This CDR3 has 16 residues. The V segment lost 6 bases and the J segment 7 bases; nucleotides outside the gene matches: 16. CDR3 loop: CASRWTGSPSSAGYTF. The CDR3 region has the DNA TGTGCCAGCAGGTGGACAGGGTCCCCCTCATCGGCTGGCTACACCTTC. The full variable domain, its missing parts supplied by reference TRBV7-9 and TRBJ1-2, is DTGVSQNPRHKITKRGQNVTFRCDPISEHNRLYWYRQTLGQGPEFLTYFQNEAQLEKSRLLSDRFSAERPKGSFSTLEIQRTEQGDSAMYLCASRWTGSPSSAGYTFGSGTRLTVV.

The rearrangement uses TRBV30 and TRBJ1-4, with D unclear. V was clipped by 3 bases and J by 8 bases, with 7 bases between them. The CDR3 loop spans 11 amino acids. Germline values: CDR1 GTSNPN, CDR2 SVGIG (reference sequence). CDR3 sequence reads: CAWRVGEKLFF. The CDR3 nucleotides are TGTGCCTGGAGGGTAGGGGAAAAACTGTTTTTT.

This clone was found a few times. The chain uses TRBV14 and TRBJ2-1; tentative D call: TRBD2 (7 bases). The V end was cut by 5 bases, the J end by 8 bases, with 10 bases between. The CDR3 runs to 12 residues. CDR1 and CDR2 from the germline V gene are SGHDN and FVKESK. CDR3 in amino acids: CASSWGGDEQFF. The CDR3 nucleotides read TGTGCCAGCAGCTGGGGGGGCGATGAGCAGTTCTTC.

The chain employs TRBV29-1 and TRBJ2-1; the D gene is possibly TRBD2 (5 bases). CDR1 SQVTM and CDR2 ANQGSEA come from the germline V gene. The CDR3 consists of 12 residues. V was pared by 4 bases and J by 3 bases, with 7 bases between. The CDR3 nucleotides read TGCAGCGTTGGGGAGCGCTACAATGAGCAGTTCTTC. Translation gives CSVGERYNEQFF.

The genes are TRBV30 and TRBJ2-7; D is possibly TRBD1 (5 bases). V lost 0 bases and J 6 bases, leaving 15 bases between the germline ends. CDR1 is GTSNPN, CDR2 SVGIG, per germline (reference sequence). The CDR3 has 14 residues. The CDR3 nucleotides are TGTGCCTGGAGTGTCACAAGGGGTTTCGGCGAGCAGTACTTC. Encoded protein: CAWSVTRGFGEQYF.

A remark on this clone: Different DNA sequences within this sample yield the same CDR3. This rearrangement joins TRBV2 to TRBJ2-7, with D uncertain. The ends were cut back, 3 bases at V and 3 bases at J, with 6 bases in the middle. The CDR3 covers 12 residues. Germline values: CDR1 SNHLY, CDR2 FYNNEI. The CDR3 region is CASSEGGYEQYF. CDR3 nucleotide sequence: TGTGCCAGCAGTGAGGGCGGCTACGAGCAGTACTTC.

Only a few counts were recorded for this clone. The chain has TRBV29-1 and TRBJ2-1; 7 nucleotides match TRBD2. V trimming: 4 bases; J trimming: 6 bases; junction bases outside the gene matches: 9. This CDR3 contains 14 residues. The germline CDR1 and CDR2 sequences are SQVTM and ANQGSEA. For the CDR3, the DNA is TGCAGCGTTGGGTTGCTTGGGAGGGCCAATGAGCAGTTCTTC. This encodes CSVGLLGRANEQFF.

Ten or more counts support this clone. The chain has TRBV2 and TRBJ2-7, with D unclear. Germline CDR1 is SNHLY and CDR2 is FYNNEI. The CDR3 totals 13 residues. Trimming took 2 bases from V and 6 from J, leaving 11 bases between them. Written as DNA, the CDR3 is TGTGCCAGCAGTGAAAACGGACCCACCGAGCAGTACTTC. It is translated as CASSENGPTEQYF.

The chain recombines TRBV18 with TRBJ1-1; 8 bases match TRBD1. Germline CDR1 is KGHSH and CDR2 is LQKENI. Trimming took 3 bases from V and 6 from J; bases not matched to a gene: 3. The CDR3 covers 13 residues. The CDR3 loop is CASSPDRVAEAFF. CDR3 bases: TGTGCCAGCTCACCGGACAGGGTGGCTGAAGCTTTCTTT.